These 32 T cell receptor beta chains share one sample of origin, sequenced in a study of T cells in Graves' hyperthyroidism and ophthalmopathy. The TCR beta CDR3 regions underwent amplification using RNA transcripts as the source. TCR CDR3 underwent first-round RT-PCR with the HTBI primer set. TCRdb re-called the multiplex PCR reads with MiXCR, one entry per CDR3 protein. The table lists about 350,000 distinct CDR3 sequences, roughly 13% of them singletons. Specimen: blood. The source is a woman aged 25 to 45 with Graves' hyperthyroidism.

This clonotype has just a few counts. The rearrangement links TRBV5-1 to TRBJ2-4; D call uncertain. CDR1 is SGHRS and CDR2 is YFSETQ in the germline V gene. V lost 0 bases to trimming and J lost 7 bases, with 8 bases between them. The CDR3 length is 13 residues. The CDR3 region has the DNA TGCGCCAGCAGCTTGGAGGGCAGGAACATTCAGTACTTC. It translates to CASSLEGRNIQYF.

The V and J genes are TRBV5-1 and TRBJ2-3, with D perhaps matching TRBD2 (7 bases). The CDR3 contains 15 residues. The V end lost 4 bases, the J end lost 0 bases, and 12 bases lay between the germline ends. Germline values: CDR1 SGHRS, CDR2 YFSETQ. CDR3 coding DNA: TGCGCCAGCAGCAGCGGCGGGGGCAGCACAGATACGCAGTATTTT. Protein: CASSSGGGSTDTQYF.

This clonotype was observed many times. The rearrangement links TRBV11-2 to TRBJ1-2; 8 nucleotides align to TRBD1. This CDR3 spans 14 amino acids. Germline V lookup: CDR1 SGHAT, CDR2 FQNNGV. The J segment lost 12 bases and the V segment lost 5 bases, leaving 14 bases of the junction unmatched. This CDR3 reads CASSGLTGELRNTF. CDR3 in DNA: TGTGCCAGCAGCGGACTGACAGGGGAACTACGTAACACCTTC.

The chain recombines TRBV27 with TRBJ2-7; 10 nucleotides line up with TRBD1. CDR3 length: 15 residues. Germline assignment: CDR1 MNHEY and CDR2 SMNVEV (reference sequence). V lost 5 bases, J lost 1 base, and 5 bases stayed unmatched. DNA of the CDR3: TGTGCCAGCAGTAACCGGGACAGGGGTTCCTACGAGCAGTACTTC. It encodes CASSNRDRGSYEQYF.

The chain links TRBV19 to TRBJ2-3, with D possibly TRBD2 on 6 matching bases. The CDR3 has 16 residues. The germline V gene has CDR1 LNHDA and CDR2 SQIVND (reference sequence). V lost 3 bases and J lost 1, with 14 bases in between. The CDR3 DNA is TGTGCCAGTAGTATCATCCGGGGCGGGGGCACAGATACGCAGTATTTT. Its protein is CASSIIRGGGTDTQYF.

The chain links TRBV20-1 to TRBJ1-2, with D uncertain. This CDR3 has 11 amino acids. Trimming cost V 3 bases and J 8 bases, with 10 bases left between them. Germline V CDR1 and CDR2: DFQATT, SNEGSKA (reference sequence). Here the CDR3 reads CSASDTGGYTF. As DNA, the CDR3 is TGCAGTGCTAGCGACACCGGAGGCTACACCTTC.

This clonotype was counted ten times or more. CDR3 protein: CSAPPGGLGGYTF. The DNA of the CDR3 is TGCAGTGCTCCTCCCGGGGGGCTGGGGGGCTACACCTTC. The chain combines TRBV20-1 with TRBJ1-2; D may be TRBD1 (6 bases). Trimming left V 5 bases short and J 8 bases short, with 18 bases between. This CDR3 comprises 13 residues. In germline, CDR1 is DFQATT, CDR2 SNEGSKA (reference sequence).

In its sample, this clonotype was seen many times. The V gene is TRBV11-1, the J gene TRBJ1-1; D not certain. Trimming took 2 bases from V and 6 from J, leaving 10 bases between them. Germline V gene data show CDR1 as SGHAT and CDR2 as FQDESV (reference sequence). The CDR3 runs 13 residues. CDR3 residues: CASSLKVAAEAFF. CDR3 coding DNA: TGTGCCAGCAGCTTAAAGGTGGCTGCTGAAGCTTTCTTT. The whole variable domain, remainder taken from reference TRBV11-1 and TRBJ1-1, is EAEVAQSPRYKITEKSQAVAFWCDPISGHATLYWYRQILGQGPELLVQFQDESVVDDSQLPKDRFSAERLKGVDSTLKIQPAELGDSAMYLCASSLKVAAEAFFGQGTRLTVV.

This clonotype was detected a few times. The chain has TRBV20-1 and TRBJ1-5; 7 nucleotides line up with TRBD1. Per germline, CDR1 DFQATT and CDR2 SNEGSKA (reference sequence). CDR3 length: 15 amino acids. V shed 0 bases and J 1 base; nucleotides not matched to a gene: 3. In DNA form, the CDR3 reads TGCAGTGCTAGAGATTCGGGACAGAGCAATCAGCCCCAGCATTTT. Encoded protein: CSARDSGQSNQPQHF.

This clonotype was counted at least ten times. The chain carries TRBV6-1 and TRBJ2-5; tentatively, D is TRBD1 or TRBD2 (6 bases each). Trimming took off 1 base at V and 5 bases at J, with 11 bases between the two ends. CDR1 is MNHNS and CDR2 is SASEGT in the germline V gene. CDR3 size: 14 residues. CDR3 coding DNA: TGTGCCAGCAGTGAAGAGGGGGGACCCGAGACCCAGTACTTC. It translates to CASSEEGGPETQYF.

This clonotype occurred a few times. This could be a read error, since a much larger clone is one nucleotide away. The chain couples TRBV6-1 to TRBJ1-5, with D unclear. Germline CDR1 is MNHNS and CDR2 is SASEGT. The CDR3 is 12 amino acids. V gave up 0 bases and J gave up 6 bases, with 3 bases separating them. This CDR3 reads CASSEASQPQHF. The CDR3, as DNA: TGTGCCAGCAGTGAAGCGAGTCAGCCCCAGCATTTT.

The chain recombines TRBV5-6 with TRBJ2-7; 12 bases are a match to TRBD2. Germline V gives CDR1 SGHDT, CDR2 YYEEEE. This CDR3 is 14 amino acids long. Trimming took 4 bases from V and 7 from J; bases not matched to a gene: 6. Here the CDR3 reads CASSQTSGSTEQYF. The CDR3 bases are TGTGCCAGCAGCCAGACTAGCGGGAGTACGGAGCAGTACTTC.

The chain recombines TRBV19 with TRBJ1-1; D perhaps matches TRBD1 (6 bases). Germline loops: CDR1 LNHDA, CDR2 SQIVND (reference sequence). This CDR3 has 16 residues. V was shortened by 0 bases and J by 2 bases, with 13 bases between the two germline ends. This chain's CDR3 is CASSIDSAGANTEAFF. The CDR3 bases are TGTGCCAGTAGTATAGACTCTGCGGGGGCAAACACTGAAGCTTTCTTT.

This rearrangement joins TRBV4-1 to TRBJ2-3; 9 positions agree with TRBD2. With 3 bases clipped from V and 5 bases from J, the junction kept 21 bases outside the gene matches. The CDR3 has 20 residues. Germline-derived CDR1 and CDR2 are MGHRA and YSYEKL. The CDR3 is CASSQTAGPSLAGRRDTQYF. The CDR3 DNA is TGCGCCAGCAGCCAGACTGCGGGACCGTCCCTAGCGGGAAGGAGAGATACGCAGTATTTT.

This chain links TRBV7-2 with TRBJ1-6; 9 nucleotides agree with TRBD1. Germline-derived CDR1 and CDR2 are SGHTA and FQGNSA. This CDR3 has 13 residues. Trimming at V came to 4 bases and at J to 10 bases, leaving 2 bases not matched to a gene. CDR3 coding DNA: TGTGCCAGCAGCTACGGACAGGGGTCACCCCTCCACTTT. This codes for CASSYGQGSPLHF.

This clonotype appeared many times. This chain joins TRBV28 and TRBJ1-3, with TRBD1 identical over 8 bases. Trimming removed 7 bases from V and 1 base from J; junction bases left unmatched: 12. The germline V gene encodes CDR1 MDHEN and CDR2 SYDVKM. This CDR3 region has 17 residues. Here the CDR3 reads CASKLTGGWGSGNTIYF. CDR3 DNA: TGTGCCAGCAAGCTCACAGGGGGTTGGGGTTCTGGAAACACCATATATTTT.

The sample holds a few counts of this clonotype. V gene TRBV6-5 combines with J gene TRBJ1-1; D unclear. CDR1 MNHEY and CDR2 SVGAGI come from the germline V gene. V lost 0 bases, J lost 1 base, and 9 bases lay in between. This CDR3 is built from 15 residues. CDR3 DNA: TGTGCCAGCAGTTACTCCATTCGGGGGAACACTGAAGCTTTCTTT. Translation: CASSYSIRGNTEAFF.

This clonotype was recorded many times. The chain uses TRBV19 and TRBJ2-7, with no clear D. This CDR3 contains 11 residues. Trimming took 6 bases from V and 7 from J, leaving 10 bases between them. CDR1 is LNHDA and CDR2 is SQIVND in the germline V gene (reference sequence). The CDR3 protein is CASSPGIEQYF. CDR3 in DNA: TGTGCCAGTAGCCCCGGAATTGAGCAGTACTTC.

The chain is built from TRBV6-5 and TRBJ2-1; unclear D gene. The CDR3 is made up of 15 amino acids. In germline, CDR1 is MNHEY, CDR2 SVGAGI. The ends were cut back, 0 bases at V and 11 bases at J, with 17 bases in the middle. CDR3: CASSYSGSRTNQQFF. CDR3 coding DNA: TGTGCCAGCAGTTACTCCGGGTCCAGGACGAATCAGCAGTTCTTC.

This clonotype was seen only a few times. V and J are TRBV7-9 and TRBJ2-2, with no clear D. This CDR3 comprises 16 residues. Germline CDR1 reads SEHNR; CDR2 reads FQNEAQ (reference sequence). Trimming took 0 bases from V and 4 from J, leaving 12 bases between them. The CDR3 here is CASSLARGPGTGELFF. The CDR3, as DNA: TGTGCCAGCAGCTTAGCGCGCGGACCCGGCACCGGGGAGCTGTTTTTT.

This clonotype has ten or more counts. The chain couples TRBV12-3 or TRBV12-4 to TRBJ2-3, with TRBD2 matching 12 bases. This CDR3 region has 19 residues. V lost 5 bases and J lost 3; bases outside the gene matches: 15. Here the CDR3 reads CASSPGTSGPILTTDTQYF. In nucleotides, the CDR3 is TGTGCCAGCAGTCCGGGGACTAGCGGGCCTATATTAACTACAGATACGCAGTATTTT.

The chain carries TRBV10-3 and TRBJ2-7, with a weak D call TRBD1 (6 bases). This CDR3 comprises 14 residues. The ends were cut back, 5 bases at V and 0 bases at J, with 11 bases in the middle. CDR1 and CDR2 from the germline V gene are ENHRY and SYGVKD. Here the CDR3 DNA reads TGTGCCATCAGTTTGGACAGTATCTCCTACGAGCAGTACTTC. It yields the protein CAISLDSISYEQYF.

This clonotype came up a few times. This chain connects TRBV28 to TRBJ1-5, with D unresolved. V shed 8 bases and J shed 0 bases, with 14 bases lying between them. Germline V gene lookup returns CDR1 MDHEN and CDR2 SYDVKM. The CDR3 is 15 residues long. The CDR3 DNA reads TGTGCCAGCTCGAAAATATATTATAGCAATCAGCCCCAGCATTTT. Its protein is CASSKIYYSNQPQHF.

This clonotype was observed a few times. The chain is built from TRBV20-1 and TRBJ1-1; no reliable D call. The CDR3 has 15 amino acids. Trimming took 0 bases from V and 5 from J, leaving 16 bases between them. Germline CDR1 DFQATT, CDR2 SNEGSKA (reference sequence). The CDR3 is CSARDRRGGRTEAFF. The CDR3 nucleotides are TGCAGTGCTAGAGATAGGCGAGGCGGTCGGACTGAAGCTTTCTTT.

The rearrangement links TRBV9 to TRBJ1-1, with 7 nucleotides matching TRBD1. The junction had 8 bases not matched to a gene; V was cut back by 3 bases and J by 6 bases. The CDR3 has 14 residues. Germline CDR1 and CDR2: SGDLS and YYNGEE. CDR3 DNA sequence: TGTGCCAGCAGCGCCCGAGGACAGGCCTCTGAAGCTTTCTTT. This translates into CASSARGQASEAFF. The full variable domain, in which reference TRBV9 and TRBJ1-1 provide the parts outside the CDR3, is DSGVTQTPKHLITATGQRVTLRCSPRSGDLSVYWYQQSLDQGLQFLIQYYNGEERAKGNILERFSAQQFPDLHSELNLSSLELGDSALYFCASSARGQASEAFFGQGTRLTVV.

This clonotype showed up many times. The V and J genes are TRBV2 and TRBJ2-2; 8 nucleotides line up with TRBD2. Germline lookup yields CDR1 SNHLY and CDR2 FYNNEI. With V trimmed by 7 bases and J by 4 bases, 5 bases remained unmatched. The CDR3 has 14 residues. The CDR3: CASTGGAATGELFF. DNA for the CDR3: TGTGCCAGCACCGGGGGGGCAGCCACCGGGGAGCTGTTTTTT.

This clonotype has ten or more counts. The chain carries TRBV2 and TRBJ2-1; D perhaps matches TRBD2 (6 bases). V dropped 8 bases and J dropped 0 bases, with 17 bases sitting between them. Germline V gene lookup returns CDR1 SNHLY and CDR2 FYNNEI. CDR3 size: 16 residues. CDR3 protein: CASLYGTSSSYNEQFF. CDR3 DNA sequence: TGTGCCAGCTTATACGGGACTTCGAGCTCCTACAATGAGCAGTTCTTC.

The V and J genes are TRBV20-1 and TRBJ2-5; 7 nucleotides align to TRBD1. The CDR3 extends over 16 amino acids. After removal of 4 bases from V and 2 bases from J, the junction contained 13 bases not matched to a gene. Germline CDR1 and CDR2: DFQATT and SNEGSKA (reference sequence). CDR3 nucleotide sequence: TGCAGTGCTAATGAGGGGGCGAGGTCCCAACAAGAGACCCAGTACTTC. The encoded protein is CSANEGARSQQETQYF.

This clonotype was detected ten times or more. The V gene is TRBV7-6, the J gene TRBJ2-5, with D tentatively TRBD1 (5 bases). V was clipped by 1 base and J by 2 bases, with 11 bases between them. CDR3 size: 15 residues. Germline CDR1 is SGHVS and CDR2 is FNYEAQ. The CDR3 region is CASSLGGHGQETQYF. CDR3 bases: TGTGCCAGCAGCTTAGGAGGACACGGACAAGAGACCCAGTACTTC.

The table lists this clonotype with many counts. The V gene is TRBV2, the J gene TRBJ2-3; 8 positions match TRBD2. In germline, CDR1 is SNHLY, CDR2 FYNNEI. With V trimmed by 3 bases and J by 2 bases, 4 bases remained unmatched. This CDR3 has 15 amino acids. CDR3 in amino acids: CASSDYGRDTDTQYF. CDR3 coding DNA: TGTGCCAGCAGTGATTACGGGAGGGACACAGATACGCAGTATTTT.

J is TRBJ2-3 and V is TRBV5-4, with D unresolved. The V gene's germline CDR1 is SGHNT and CDR2 YYREEE (reference sequence). Trimming removed 0 bases from V and 1 base from J, with 9 bases in between. This CDR3 contains 15 residues. The CDR3: CASSLGGGGTDTQYF. The CDR3 DNA reads TGTGCCAGCAGCTTGGGGGGTGGTGGCACAGATACGCAGTATTTT.

In its sample, this clonotype was seen many times. The chain recombines TRBV20-1 with TRBJ2-5; weak D call: TRBD1 (6 bases). V lost 8 bases and J lost 4, with 11 bases in between. The CDR3 totals 11 residues. Germline V gene data show CDR1 as DFQATT and CDR2 as SNEGSKA (reference sequence). The CDR3 is CSPGVGETQYF. CDR3 nucleotides: TGCAGTCCAGGGGTAGGAGAGACCCAGTACTTC.